The clone carrying this T cell receptor beta chain has only a few counts. Germline loops: CDR1 PRHDT, CDR2 FYEKMQ (reference sequence). The junction had 10 bases not matched to a gene; V was cut back by 0 bases and J by 2 bases. The CDR3 extends over 18 amino acids. TCRdb ran MiXCR on the 5' RACE reads and lists one entry per CDR3 protein. The sample has 300,000 to 400,000 distinct CDR3 sequences; roughly an eighth are singletons. This sample is drawn from a study of T-cell memory formation after mild COVID-19. What was sequenced was PBMCs or a T cell subset sorted from them (not recorded which). The chain recombines TRBV13 with TRBJ1-2, with 9 positions matching TRBD1. This sequence was found in a man aged 18 to 35 who had mild COVID-19 (a few samples of this study predate the infection). Cell type and time point are not known. The CDR3 loop reads CASSLGAYTGGRNYGYTF. The CDR3 coding sequence is TGTGCCAGCAGCTTAGGAGCTTACACAGGGGGCCGCAACTATGGCTACACCTTC.